These 21 T cell receptor beta chains originate from one sample sequenced in a study of cytomegalovirus exposure and HLA in healthy donors. The PCR had 60 Vbeta and 13 Jbeta primers. Clones were sequenced by immunoSEQ multiplex PCR, and TCRdb holds only the in-frame ones, with some missing. This sample has approximately 190,000 clones, with about four fifths found just once. Material for sequencing was PBMCs. These receptor sequences come from a woman aged 18-29 years in good health and CMV-seronegative.

This rearrangement joins TRBV7-2 to TRBJ2-5; TRBD2 matches 8 bases. The germline V gene encodes CDR1 SGHTA and CDR2 FQGNSA. This CDR3 region has 15 residues. With 5 bases clipped from V and 5 bases from J, the junction kept 10 bases outside the gene matches. This CDR3 reads CASSPSPGRGETQYF. In nucleotides, the CDR3 is TGTGCCAGCAGCCCATCCCCCGGGAGGGGTGAGACCCAGTACTTC.

This clone was picked up a small number of times. The chain recombines TRBV20-1 with TRBJ2-1; D is perhaps TRBD2 (5 bases). V was trimmed by 6 bases and J by 15 bases, leaving 18 bases between them. Germline assignment: CDR1 DFQATT and CDR2 SNEGSKA (reference sequence). This CDR3 is built from 11 residues. CDR3 coding DNA: TGCAGTGCGAATAGGGAGCCGGGGTTGTTCTTC. Amino acids: CSANREPGLFF.

The sample holds a few counts of this clone. The rearrangement links TRBV4-3 to TRBJ1-4, with TRBD1 identical over 7 bases. The CDR3 has 14 residues. Germline trimming cut 4 bases from V and 9 bases from J; bases unmatched to any gene: 8. From germline, CDR1 is LGHNA and CDR2 YSLEER. The CDR3 reads CASSPNGQVQKLFF. CDR3 nucleotides: TGCGCCAGCAGCCCGAACGGACAGGTCCAAAAACTGTTTTTT.

The CDR3 loop reads CASSLGQGQNTGELFF. In nucleotides, the CDR3 is TGTGCCAGCAGCTTGGGACAGGGGCAGAACACCGGGGAGCTGTTTTTT. This chain joins TRBV11-2 and TRBJ2-2, with TRBD1 matching 10 bases. CDR1 SGHAT and CDR2 FQNNGV come from the germline V gene. V was pared by 3 bases and J by 1 base, with 2 bases of the junction left unmatched. The length of the CDR3 is 16 residues.

The chain is built from TRBV11-3 and TRBJ2-2, with 11 bases aligning to TRBD2. V shed 4 bases and J 2 bases; nucleotides not matched to a gene: 15. The length of the CDR3 is 20 residues. Germline values: CDR1 SGHNT, CDR2 YENEEA. CDR3 DNA sequence: TGTGCCAGCAGCTCCCGGCTAGCGGGAGGACGGCGATTTAACACCGGGGAGCTGTTTTTT. It is translated as CASSSRLAGGRRFNTGELFF.

The CDR3 coding sequence is TGTGCCAGCAGCTTCCAACCTTGGGACAGGGGGCAGTTCTTC. It translates to CASSFQPWDRGQFF. This sequence joins TRBV7-2 and TRBJ2-1; 10 nucleotides agree with TRBD1. CDR1 is SGHTA, CDR2 FQGNSA, per germline. V gave up 3 bases and J gave up 12 bases; unmatched junction bases: 8. This CDR3 comprises 14 residues.

As concerns this clone: A junction boundary mismatches the germline segment, possibly from a read error. This chain uses TRBV2 with TRBJ2-6, with a possible D match to TRBD1 (5 bases). The CDR3 totals 14 residues. Germline V CDR1 and CDR2: SNHLY, FYNNEI. The CDR3 region has the DNA TGTGCCAGCAGTGATTGTTGTGGGGCCAGCGTCCTGACTTTC. It specifies CASSDCCGASVLTF. The full variable domain, with the rest looked up from reference TRBV2 and TRBJ2-6, is EPEVTQTPSHQVTQMGQEVILRCVPISNHLYFYWYRQILGQKVEFLVSFYNNEISEKSEIFDDQFSVERPDGSNFTLKIRSTKLEDSAMYFCASSDCCGASVLTFGAGSRLTVL.

V and J are TRBV29-1 and TRBJ1-1, with TRBD1 matching 8 bases. The V gene's germline CDR1 is SQVTM and CDR2 ANQGSEA. V lost 0 bases, J lost 11 bases, and 14 bases stayed unmatched. The CDR3 is 15 amino acids. CDR3 DNA: TGCAGCGTTGAAGACGGTAGGCAGGGGGCCTTTTGGGCTTTCTTT. This gives the protein CSVEDGRQGAFWAFF.

This chain connects TRBV28 to TRBJ1-2; 10 bases map to TRBD1. The V gene's germline CDR1 is MDHEN and CDR2 SYDVKM. This CDR3 region has 16 residues. V lost 7 bases and J lost 0; bases outside the gene matches: 8. The CDR3 DNA sequence: TGTGCCAGCAAAGAGACAGGGGGCGGGCCTAACTATGGCTACACCTTC. Encoded protein: CASKETGGGPNYGYTF.

This clone was seen a single time. V and J are TRBV7-9 and TRBJ2-5; no firm D call. The V and J ends lost 2 bases and 0 bases respectively, with 7 bases between them. The CDR3 is made up of 14 amino acids. Germline values: CDR1 SEHNR, CDR2 FQNEAQ (reference sequence). The CDR3 is CASSLSPDQETQYF. CDR3 DNA: TGTGCCAGCAGCTTATCTCCAGACCAAGAGACCCAGTACTTC.

The rearrangement links TRBV30 to TRBJ1-1, with 7 nucleotides matching TRBD1. Looked up from germline, CDR1 is GTSNPN and CDR2 is SVGIG (reference sequence). CDR3 length: 15 amino acids. The V segment lost 5 bases and the J segment 0 bases; nucleotides outside the gene matches: 9. The CDR3 sequence is CAWEPLTGLNTEAFF. The CDR3 DNA follows: TGTGCCTGGGAACCCTTGACAGGGTTGAACACTGAAGCTTTCTTT.

The chain employs TRBV28 and TRBJ2-3, with D possibly being TRBD2 (5 bases). Germline V lookup: CDR1 MDHEN, CDR2 SYDVKM. CDR3 length: 12 residues. V shed 5 bases and J shed 6 bases, with 9 bases lying between them. CDR3 sequence (DNA): TGTGCCAGCAGTCCTTGGGAGGATACGCAGTATTTT. This gives the protein CASSPWEDTQYF.

The chain links TRBV7-2 to TRBJ2-1; 12 bases agree with TRBD2. The germline gives CDR1 SGHTA, CDR2 FQGNSA. The CDR3 length is 17 residues. Trimming removed 4 bases from V and 9 bases from J; junction bases left unmatched: 13. For the CDR3, the DNA is TGTGCCAGCAGCTCTAAAGGGGCGACTAGCGGGAGTTTTGAGCAGTTCTTC. The encoded protein is CASSSKGATSGSFEQFF.

The chain is built from TRBV30 and TRBJ2-3; 7 bases map to TRBD1. The CDR3 has 15 amino acids. The J segment lost 2 bases and the V segment lost 5 bases, leaving 10 bases of the junction unmatched. CDR1 GTSNPN and CDR2 SVGIG come from the germline V gene (reference sequence). The CDR3 DNA reads TGTGCCTGGGCCCTACAGGGGAAGTCCACAGATACGCAGTATTTT. This translates into CAWALQGKSTDTQYF.

The rearrangement joins TRBV11-2 to TRBJ1-2; 7 positions agree with TRBD1. The CDR3 spans 15 residues. With 4 bases clipped from V and 0 bases from J, the junction kept 5 bases outside the gene matches. CDR1 SGHAT and CDR2 FQNNGV come from the germline V gene. In DNA, the CDR3 is TGTGCCAGCAGCTCCGCAGGGGGACCTAACTATGGCTACACCTTC. Translation gives CASSSAGGPNYGYTF.

This chain joins TRBV28 and TRBJ1-1; D might be TRBD1 (6 bases). Germline CDR1 and CDR2: MDHEN and SYDVKM. This CDR3 has 17 amino acids. V gave up 5 bases and J gave up 5 bases, with 24 bases separating them. This CDR3 reads CASSAYGLTQRGTEAFF. CDR3 coding DNA: TGTGCCAGCAGTGCGTACGGGCTCACCCAAAGGGGGACTGAAGCTTTCTTT.

The rearrangement uses TRBV7-2 and TRBJ2-2; D is uncertain. From germline, CDR1 is SGHTA and CDR2 FQGNSA. V was shortened by 3 bases and J by 4 bases, with 6 bases between the two germline ends. This CDR3 is built from 13 residues. The CDR3 nucleotides are TGTGCCAGCAGCTTTTACAGCACCGGGGAGCTGTTTTTT. It specifies CASSFYSTGELFF.

The chain uses TRBV5-1 and TRBJ2-3; 10 positions match TRBD2. V lost 6 bases, J lost 3 bases, and 10 bases stayed unmatched. This CDR3 has 16 residues. From germline, CDR1 is SGHRS and CDR2 YFSETQ. The CDR3 sequence is CASTSLAGVGTDTQYF. The CDR3 nucleotides read TGCGCCAGCACTTCTCTAGCGGGAGTGGGGACAGATACGCAGTATTTT.

The chain links TRBV7-6 to TRBJ1-3; 9 nucleotides align to TRBD1. V shed 5 bases and J 8 bases; nucleotides not matched to a gene: 7. CDR3 length equals 14 residues. Germline V lookup: CDR1 SGHVS, CDR2 FNYEAQ. The CDR3 spells CASSHGQGLYTIYF. CDR3 nucleotides: TGTGCCAGCAGCCACGGACAGGGGCTCTACACCATATATTTT.

This clone was seen more than once but under ten times. CDR3 sequence: CASSPAGTGNEQYF. Here the CDR3 DNA reads TGTGCCAGCAGTCCTGCCGGGACAGGAAACGAGCAGTACTTC. The genes are TRBV28 and TRBJ2-7; TRBD1 agrees at 8 bases. Germline CDR1 reads MDHEN; CDR2 reads SYDVKM. V was clipped by 5 bases and J by 5 bases; unmatched bases: 8. The CDR3 length is 14 residues.

The chain recombines TRBV4-3 with TRBJ1-2; D is undetermined. The V gene's germline CDR1 is LGHNA and CDR2 YSLEER. With 0 bases removed from V and 2 bases from J, the gap between germline ends came to 10 bases. This CDR3 region has 15 residues. The CDR3 here is CASSQDWGVNYGYTF. The CDR3 DNA sequence: TGCGCCAGCAGCCAAGATTGGGGAGTGAACTATGGCTACACCTTC.